Below, one T cell receptor (beta chain) is given with its context. This clone's antigen is unknown. Per-nucleotide qualities are absent, and no much larger clonotype sits a single base away. The CDR3 starts with the cysteine, ends with the phenylalanine, and has 15 residues. The only DNA kept is the CDR3, 45 bases in frame from the first base. Trimming costs V 3 bases and J 6 bases, and their ends lie 16 bases apart. For CDR1 and CDR2, the germline V gene lists SGHRS and YFSETQ. The data derive from a study of shared clonotypes between healthy human individuals (dated by TCRdb to the early 2020s). About the full investigation: The cohort comprised a couple of women and a few men aged 18 to 49 years. For each donor, CD4 naive and CD4 memory were each given three plates, CD8 naive was given two plates, and CD8 memory was given one plate. Between about 0.8 and 9 billion PBMCs per donor were obtained by leukapheresis. Blood TCR repertoires of about five healthy adults were deeply sequenced to estimate repertoire size and the extent of clonotype sharing between individuals. Different laboratories and diverse techniques were used to prepare libraries and sequence TCR repertoires, to increase sequencing depth and limit assay-specific biases. Broad study findings and their caveats: Compared with non-shared clonotypes, the clonotypes found in all four sorted-subset donors had higher generation probabilities. About 5% of naive CD4, 3.5% of naive CD8, approximately 2% of memory CD4, and roughly 0.4% of memory CD8 clonotypes were shared across several donors. Sampling was restricted to blood, and TCR repertoires in tissues likely differ from the TCR repertoires found in blood. Pairwise subsampling indicated that sequencing depth was expected to affect the degree of clonotype sharing among donors. Estimated clonotype richness was generally larger for naive than for memory subsets. The genetic and exposure-history diversity represented was limited by the small number of donors. Incomplete sequencing was indicated by rarefaction of sorted-subset datasets, despite the large sequencing depth.

The donors were healthy, HIV-negative adults with no recently reported acute infections or vaccinations. Every donor was a Caucasian adult residing in Nashville, Tennessee, USA. Magnetic negative selection was used to enrich CD4+ T cells, after which naive cells were positively selected on CD45RA and the negative fraction became the memory subset. After blood collection by leukapheresis, PBMCs were isolated using Ficoll-Histopaque density gradient centrifugation and then cryopreserved in the vapor phase of liquid nitrogen. Purity and quantity of every magnetically sorted T cell population were checked by analytical flow cytometry. Genomic DNA was isolated from each sorted fraction and quantified by UV absorbance on a Nanodrop 2000c. Using the deep immunoSEQ assay, multiplex PCR amplified TCR CDR3 regions from genomic DNA. Genomic DNA extracted from each cell subset was distributed evenly over all wells of several immunoSEQ 96-well plates, and each plate served as one replicate. For sorted subsets, approximately 210 ng of genomic DNA, equivalent to 25,000 to 35,000 T cell genomes, went into each replicate PCR. Purified libraries were measured with a Qubit 3.0 fluorometer, size-checked on a Bioanalyzer 2100, and measured again with the KAPA Library Quantification kit. Every immunoSEQ 96-well plate was sequenced on a dedicated single-read 150-cycle Illumina NextSeq 550 flow cell. The authors' analysis ran thus. Because the immunoSEQ output included only junctional sequences and no quality scores, the filtering could not be the same as the filtering used for full-length reads. To assign V/J genes and CDR3, sequences were annotated using PyIR, a Python wrapper for IgBLAST v1.9, with IMGT germline references. Reads were removed for weak V/J assignments (E-value above 1e-6), missing CDR3, stop codons, out-of-frame junctions, or ambiguous translated residues. V3J clonotypes were defined by identical inferred V gene, J gene, and CDR3 amino acid sequence. The percentage overlap between two repertoires was calculated by dividing the number of shared unique clonotypes by the size of the smaller repertoire. RTK rarefaction, the Chao1 estimator, and Recon v2.1 estimates of unobserved clonotypes were used to assess repertoire richness. Generation probabilities for all TCRbeta clonotypes obtained by the gDNA method from four donors were computed using OLGA. TCRdb mirrors the immuneACCESS table, restricted to in-frame sequences. Some clones are absent from its copies; in checked studies, under half trace to an unresolved V gene, and the reason for the others is unknown. V and J calls plus clone size are reproduced from that table; the DNA served to infer D and trimming. Present in this sample are 500,000 or so clones, 90% to 96% of which were seen just once. The top ten clonotypes cover 0.064% of the sample.

The sequence was collected from a young woman in good health. The chain is assembled from TRBV5-1 and TRBJ2-1; D gene: possibly TRBD1, on 6 matching bases. Source material: naive CD4+ T cells sorted from blood. The sample's cell subset or site label is to be understood as: CD45RA+ positively selected. The CDR3: CASSYRAGHRNEQFF. The base sequence is TGCGCCAGCAGCTACAGGGCAGGGCATCGCAATGAGCAGTTCTTC.